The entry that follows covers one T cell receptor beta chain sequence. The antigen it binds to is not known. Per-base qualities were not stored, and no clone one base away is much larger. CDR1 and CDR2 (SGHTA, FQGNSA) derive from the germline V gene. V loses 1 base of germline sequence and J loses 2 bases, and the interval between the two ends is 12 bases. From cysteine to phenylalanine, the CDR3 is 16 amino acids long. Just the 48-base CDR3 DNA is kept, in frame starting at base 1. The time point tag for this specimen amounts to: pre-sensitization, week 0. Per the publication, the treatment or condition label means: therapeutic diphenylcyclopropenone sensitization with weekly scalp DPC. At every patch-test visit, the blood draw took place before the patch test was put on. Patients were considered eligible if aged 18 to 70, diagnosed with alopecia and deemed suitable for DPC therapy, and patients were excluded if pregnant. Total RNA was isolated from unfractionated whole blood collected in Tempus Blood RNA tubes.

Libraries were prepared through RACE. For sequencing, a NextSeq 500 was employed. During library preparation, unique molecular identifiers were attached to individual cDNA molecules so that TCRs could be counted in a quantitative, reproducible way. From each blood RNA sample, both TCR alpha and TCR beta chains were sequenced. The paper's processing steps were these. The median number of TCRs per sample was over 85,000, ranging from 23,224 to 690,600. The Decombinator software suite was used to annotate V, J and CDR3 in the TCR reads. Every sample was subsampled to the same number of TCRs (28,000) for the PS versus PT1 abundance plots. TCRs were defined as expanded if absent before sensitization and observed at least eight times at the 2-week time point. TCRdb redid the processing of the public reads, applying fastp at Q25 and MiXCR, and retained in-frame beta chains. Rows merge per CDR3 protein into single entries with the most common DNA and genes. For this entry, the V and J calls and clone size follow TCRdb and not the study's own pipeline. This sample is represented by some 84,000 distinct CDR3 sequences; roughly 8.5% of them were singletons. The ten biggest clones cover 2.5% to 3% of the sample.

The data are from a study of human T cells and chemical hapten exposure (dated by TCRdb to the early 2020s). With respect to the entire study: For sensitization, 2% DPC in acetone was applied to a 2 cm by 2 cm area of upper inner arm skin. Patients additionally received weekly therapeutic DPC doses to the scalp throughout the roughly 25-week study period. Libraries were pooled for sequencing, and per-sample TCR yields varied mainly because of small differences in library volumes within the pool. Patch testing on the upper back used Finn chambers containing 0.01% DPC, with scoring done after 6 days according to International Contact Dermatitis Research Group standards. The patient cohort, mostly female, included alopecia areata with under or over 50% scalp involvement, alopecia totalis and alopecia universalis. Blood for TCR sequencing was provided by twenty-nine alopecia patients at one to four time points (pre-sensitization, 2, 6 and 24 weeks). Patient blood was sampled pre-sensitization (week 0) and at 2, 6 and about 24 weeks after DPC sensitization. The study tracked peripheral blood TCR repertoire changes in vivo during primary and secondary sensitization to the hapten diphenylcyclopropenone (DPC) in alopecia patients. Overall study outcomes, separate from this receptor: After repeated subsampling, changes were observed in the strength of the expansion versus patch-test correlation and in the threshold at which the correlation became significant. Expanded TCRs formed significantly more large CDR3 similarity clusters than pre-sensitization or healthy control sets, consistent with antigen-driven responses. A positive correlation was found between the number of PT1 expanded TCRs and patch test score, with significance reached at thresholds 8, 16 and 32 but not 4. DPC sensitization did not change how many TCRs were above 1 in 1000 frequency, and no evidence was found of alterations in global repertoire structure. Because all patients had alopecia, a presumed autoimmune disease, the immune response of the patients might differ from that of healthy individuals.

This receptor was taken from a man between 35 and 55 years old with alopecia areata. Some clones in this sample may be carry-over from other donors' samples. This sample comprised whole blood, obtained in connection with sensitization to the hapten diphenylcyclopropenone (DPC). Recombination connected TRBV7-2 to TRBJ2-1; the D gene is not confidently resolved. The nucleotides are TGTGCCAGCAGCTTAGTTGCAGGCCGCCCCTACAATGAGCAGTTCTTC. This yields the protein CASSLVAGRPYNEQFF. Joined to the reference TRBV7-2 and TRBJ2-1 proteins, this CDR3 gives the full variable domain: GAGVSQSPSNKVTEKGKDVELRCDPISGHTALYWYRQSLGQGLEFLIYFQGNSAPDKSGLPSDRFSAERTGGSVSTLTIQRTQQEDSAVYLCASSLVAGRPYNEQFFGPGTRLTVL.